The 7 T cell receptor beta chains presented below share a single source sample, sequenced in a study of blood T cell repertoires in COVID-19. Profiled with immunoSEQ multiplex PCR; TCRdb holds only in-frame clones, not every one. The sample holds 200,000 to 250,000 clones, roughly 82% seen once. The source material was peripheral blood. The origin of the receptors is a woman aged 70-85 years with acute or convalescent COVID-19.

The rearrangement joins TRBV6-5 to TRBJ2-7; 10 bases align to TRBD1. The junction had 6 bases not matched to a gene; V was cut back by 5 bases and J by 2 bases. In germline, CDR1 is MNHEY, CDR2 SVGAGI. The CDR3 runs 15 residues. CDR3 protein: CASSPRQGAAYEQYF. For the CDR3, the DNA is TGTGCCAGCAGTCCTAGACAGGGGGCGGCCTACGAGCAGTACTTC.

A remark on this clone: Other DNA sequences in the sample encode the same CDR3. The rearrangement links TRBV28 to TRBJ1-2; D is unclear. Per germline, CDR1 MDHEN and CDR2 SYDVKM. Trimming took off 1 base at V and 7 bases at J, with 7 bases between the two ends. The CDR3 is made up of 12 amino acids. The CDR3 region is CASSLSGSGYTF. The CDR3 region has the DNA TGTGCCAGCAGTTTATCGGGAAGTGGCTACACCTTC.

The chain joins TRBV3-1 (or the pseudogene TRBV3-2) to TRBJ2-5, with D possibly TRBD1 on 5 matching bases. V was shortened by 1 base and J by 9 bases, with 12 bases between the two germline ends. Germline V gene data show CDR1 as LGHDT and CDR2 as YNNKEL (reference sequence). The CDR3 is made up of 13 amino acids. This chain's CDR3 is CASSQVQGTAQYF. The CDR3 coding sequence is TGTGCCAGCAGCCAAGTCCAGGGCACGGCCCAGTACTTC.

This chain joins TRBV15 and TRBJ1-5; TRBD1 matches at 9 bases. The CDR3 is made up of 16 amino acids. The V segment lost 6 bases and the J segment 3 bases; nucleotides outside the gene matches: 9. The germline gives CDR1 LNHNV, CDR2 YYDKDF (reference sequence). CDR3 DNA sequence: TGTGCCACCAGGTCAACAGGGGGCAATTTCAATCAGCCCCAGCATTTT. Translated: CATRSTGGNFNQPQHF.

This chain connects TRBV3-1 (or the pseudogene TRBV3-2) to TRBJ2-3, with D possibly being TRBD2 (5 bases). The length of the CDR3 is 15 residues. Trimming stripped 7 bases from V and 8 bases from J, with 22 bases between. From germline, CDR1 is LGHDT and CDR2 YNNKEL (reference sequence). CDR3 DNA: TGTGCCAGCAACACGTTTACGGGGTCGGGTGGTACGCAGTATTTT. This gives the protein CASNTFTGSGGTQYF.

This clone is a singleton in its sample. The rearrangement uses TRBV6-1 and TRBJ1-5; the D is unclear. V lost 3 bases and J 0 bases, leaving 18 bases between the germline ends. From germline, CDR1 is MNHNS and CDR2 SASEGT. This CDR3 has 18 residues. The DNA for the CDR3 is TGTGCCAGCAGTGAGGCCCCTCGGTCCGGGGATAGCAATCAGCCCCAGCATTTT. Translated, it gives CASSEAPRSGDSNQPQHF.

The chain links TRBV6-2 or TRBV6-3 to TRBJ1-2, with D perhaps matching TRBD1 (6 bases). CDR1 and CDR2 (germline): MNHEY, SVGEGT. V was clipped by 0 bases and J by 0 bases, with 11 bases between them. This CDR3 contains 16 residues. CDR3 in amino acids: CASSYSGDRPNYGYTF. The DNA for the CDR3 is TGTGCCAGCAGTTACTCGGGAGACAGGCCTAACTATGGCTACACCTTC.